The clone carrying this TCR beta chain showed up just once. Compared with germline, one end of the junction differs, possibly owing to a read error. The CDR3 runs to 12 residues. Germline assignment: CDR1 SEHNR and CDR2 FQNEAQ (reference sequence). This sample was included in a study of molecular identifiers for immune sequencing clone quantification. Study summary: Across replicate runs, RNA obtained from around 18,000 or 91,000 naive CD8 cells was divided into five, with four undergoing sequencing.

In preparing bulk TCR libraries, previously described methods and listed TCR primers were used. Each CDR3 protein gets one entry after TCRdb re-called the PCR reads with MiXCR. Found here are about 100,000 distinct CDR3 sequences, 21% of them singletons; the top ten hold approximately 0.99%. A CD8+CD4-CCR7+CD45RA+ gate was used to sort naive CD8 T cells. This TCR came from a human donor in good health. Some libraries in this study had Jurkat cell RNA spiked in. This rearrangement joins TRBV7-9 to TRBJ2-3, with D unclear. The sequencing sample was made of naive CD8+ T cells from blood, with Jurkat cell RNA spiked in. Subset: FACS-sorted CD8+CD4-CCR7+CD45RA+ naive T cells. The CDR3 loop is CASSLGSDMQYF. The CDR3 nucleotides are TGTGCCAGCAGCTTAGGTTCAGATATGCAGTATTTT.